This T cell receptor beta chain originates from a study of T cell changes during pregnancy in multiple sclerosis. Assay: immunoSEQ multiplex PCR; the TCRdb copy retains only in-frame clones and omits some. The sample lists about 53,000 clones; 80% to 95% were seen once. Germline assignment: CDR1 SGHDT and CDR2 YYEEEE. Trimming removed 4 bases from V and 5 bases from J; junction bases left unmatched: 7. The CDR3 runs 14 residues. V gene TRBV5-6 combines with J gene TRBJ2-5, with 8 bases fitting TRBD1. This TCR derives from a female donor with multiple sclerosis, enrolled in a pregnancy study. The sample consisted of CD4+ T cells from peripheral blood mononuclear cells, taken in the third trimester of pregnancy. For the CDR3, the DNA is TGTGCCAGCAGCCGGGGACAGGCTCTGGAGACCCAGTACTTC. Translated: CASSRGQALETQYF.